The 32 T cell receptor beta chains below all came from one sample that was sequenced in a study of early T cells in non-severe SARS-CoV-2 infection. TCRdb re-called the 5' RACE reads with MiXCR, one entry per CDR3 protein. The sample lists about 21,000 distinct CDR3 sequences; around 4% were seen once. The sequenced material came from whole blood. The receptors originated from an adult who was a healthcare worker with PCR-confirmed SARS-CoV-2 infection or an uninfected control (not recorded which).

V gene TRBV12-3 or TRBV12-4 combines with J gene TRBJ1-1; no firm D call. The CDR3 is 11 residues long. V lost 6 bases to trimming and J lost 7 bases, with 9 bases between them. The CDR3 here is CASSDPFEAFF. As DNA, the CDR3 is TGTGCCAGCAGCGACCCCTTTGAAGCTTTCTTT.

This clonotype has a count of ten or more. Written as DNA, the CDR3 is TGTGCCAGCAGTGACACGAACAGGGATTCACCCCTCCACTTT. Encoded protein: CASSDTNRDSPLHF. The V and J genes are TRBV6-4 and TRBJ1-6, with TRBD1 as a possible D gene (6 bases). Per germline, CDR1 MRHNA and CDR2 SNTAGT. CDR3 length equals 14 residues. The V end was cut by 2 bases, the J end by 8 bases, with 10 bases between.

This clonotype was seen only a few times. V gene TRBV6-2 or TRBV6-3 combines with J gene TRBJ1-5; D ambiguous. CDR3 length: 13 amino acids. Germline V gives CDR1 MNHEY, CDR2 SVGEGT. Trimming left V 8 bases short and J 0 bases short, with 8 bases between. The CDR3 region is CASRDYSNQPQHF. The CDR3 region has the DNA TGTGCCAGCCGGGATTATAGCAATCAGCCCCAGCATTTT.

This clonotype has at least ten counts. The V and J genes are TRBV7-9 and TRBJ2-5; the D is unclear. V was trimmed by 4 bases and J by 0 bases, leaving 6 bases between them. CDR1 and CDR2 from the germline V gene are SEHNR and FQNEAQ (reference sequence). The CDR3 has 13 amino acids. The CDR3 is CASSYKYQETQYF. CDR3 bases: TGTGCCAGCAGCTACAAGTACCAAGAGACCCAGTACTTC.

This clonotype was seen only a few times. At one end, the junction sequence differs from germline, possibly due to a read error. The V call is TRBV7-7, the J call TRBJ2-1, with 7 bases identical to TRBD2. Germline V gene sequence: CDR1 SSHAT, CDR2 FNYEAQ (reference sequence). The CDR3 totals 13 residues. CDR3: CASSLAGAGKQFF. In nucleotides, the CDR3 is TGTGCTAGCAGTCTTGCTGGAGCGGGGAAGCAGTTCTTC. The full variable domain, rest sourced from reference TRBV7-7 and TRBJ2-1, is GAGVSQSPRYKVTKRGQDVTLRCDPISSHATLYWYQQALGQGPEFLTYFNYEAQPDKSGLPSDRFSAERPEGSISTLTIQRTEQRDSAMYRCASSLAGAGKQFFGPGTRLTVL.

This sequence joins TRBV20-1 and TRBJ2-7; 8 bases fit TRBD2. This CDR3 spans 13 amino acids. From germline, CDR1 is DFQATT and CDR2 SNEGSKA (reference sequence). J gave up 3 bases and V 0 bases, and 1 base lay outside the gene matches. The CDR3 reads CSARETSDYEQYF. CDR3 DNA sequence: TGCAGTGCTAGAGAGACTAGCGACTACGAGCAGTACTTC.

This clonotype rates as medium-sized. This chain connects TRBV18 to TRBJ1-1; 9 bases align to TRBD1. Germline V lookup: CDR1 KGHSH, CDR2 LQKENI. After removal of 3 bases from V and 6 bases from J, the junction contained 5 bases not matched to a gene. The length of the CDR3 is 14 residues. This CDR3 is CASSPGTGRPEAFF. In DNA, the CDR3 is TGTGCCAGCTCACCCGGGACAGGGAGGCCTGAAGCTTTCTTT. Together with reference TRBV18 and TRBJ1-1, the CDR3 gives the full variable domain: NAGVMQNPRHLVRRRGQEARLRCSPMKGHSHVYWYRQLPEEGLKFMVYLQKENIIDESGMPKERFSAEFPKEGPSILRIQQVVRGDSAAYFCASSPGTGRPEAFFGQGTRLTVV.

The table lists this clonotype with a few counts. The rearrangement uses TRBV5-1 and TRBJ2-2, with 13 positions matching TRBD2. Germline V gene data show CDR1 as SGHRS and CDR2 as YFSETQ. The CDR3 runs 16 residues. V shed 3 bases and J 4 bases; nucleotides not matched to a gene: 3. CDR3 coding DNA: TGCGCCAGCAGCTCGGGACTAGCGGGGTCCACCGGGGAGCTGTTTTTT. Its translation: CASSSGLAGSTGELFF.

This clonotype was counted many times. The chain has TRBV20-1 and TRBJ1-1; D is perhaps TRBD1 (6 bases). Germline values: CDR1 DFQATT, CDR2 SNEGSKA (reference sequence). V gave up 1 base and J gave up 5 bases, with 11 bases separating them. The CDR3 contains 13 residues. The CDR3 coding sequence is TGCAGTGCTAGAGGAGGACAGTGGACTGAAGCTTTCTTT. It encodes CSARGGQWTEAFF.

This clonotype has more than one count but fewer than ten. The rearrangement links TRBV27 to TRBJ2-4; a possible D gene is TRBD1 (6 bases). The V end was cut by 3 bases, the J end by 9 bases, with 12 bases between. The CDR3 loop spans 13 amino acids. CDR1 MNHEY and CDR2 SMNVEV come from the germline V gene (reference sequence). DNA of the CDR3: TGTGCCAGCAGTTTCGGTGGGGGCGGCATTCAGTACTTC. This gives the protein CASSFGGGGIQYF.

This clonotype was seen ten or more times. The CDR3 DNA reads as TGTGCCAGCAGCGTAGCCCCCTCTGGGAGTGCGTACAATGAGCAGTTCTTC. It codes for CASSVAPSGSAYNEQFF. The chain employs TRBV9 and TRBJ2-1, with TRBD2 as a possible D gene (5 bases). The CDR3 is 17 amino acids. Germline loops: CDR1 SGDLS, CDR2 YYNGEE. Between the trimmed V and J ends, which lost 0 bases and 4 bases, there was a span of 17 bases.

In this sample, this clonotype turned up a few times. J is TRBJ2-1 and V is TRBV2; TRBD2 matches 11 bases. Germline assignment: CDR1 SNHLY and CDR2 FYNNEI. V was pared by 3 bases and J by 3 bases, with 4 bases of the junction left unmatched. This CDR3 is 16 amino acids long. The CDR3 nucleotides are TGTGCCAGCAGTGAGGTAGCGGGGGGGCACTACAATGAGCAGTTCTTC. This gives the protein CASSEVAGGHYNEQFF. The whole variable domain, filled in from reference TRBV2 and TRBJ2-1, reads EPEVTQTPSHQVTQMGQEVILRCVPISNHLYFYWYRQILGQKVEFLVSFYNNEISEKSEIFDDQFSVERPDGSNFTLKIRSTKLEDSAMYFCASSEVAGGHYNEQFFGPGTRLTVL.

This clonotype has only a few counts. The chain joins TRBV11-2 to TRBJ2-7; TRBD1 matches 9 bases. This CDR3 has 16 residues. With 5 bases clipped from V and 1 base from J, the junction kept 9 bases outside the gene matches. From germline, CDR1 is SGHAT and CDR2 FQNNGV. The CDR3 sequence is CASSHSRTGESYEQYF. CDR3 nucleotide sequence: TGTGCCAGCAGCCACTCTAGGACAGGGGAGTCCTACGAGCAGTACTTC.

This clonotype was observed a handful of times. The chain carries TRBV12-3 or TRBV12-4 and TRBJ2-3; 9 bases agree with TRBD2. The length of the CDR3 is 15 residues. With V trimmed by 1 base and J by 6 bases, 5 bases remained unmatched. The CDR3 spells CASSLVKRGEDTQYF. Written as DNA, the CDR3 is TGTGCCAGCAGTTTAGTCAAGCGGGGGGAGGATACGCAGTATTTT.

This clonotype has only a few counts. This chain connects TRBV4-3 to TRBJ2-5; 10 bases fit TRBD2. With 3 bases clipped from V and 3 bases from J, the junction kept 1 base outside the gene matches. The CDR3 extends over 14 amino acids. Germline V CDR1 and CDR2: LGHNA, YSLEER. CDR3 DNA: TGCGCCAGCAGCCACGGACTAGCGGAAGAGACCCAGTACTTC. It translates to CASSHGLAEETQYF.

This clonotype was detected many times. The genes are TRBV7-3 and TRBJ1-1; perhaps TRBD1 as D (6 bases). V was cut by 4 bases and J by 3 bases, with 12 bases left in between. The CDR3 has 14 amino acids. Germline CDR1 reads SGHTA; CDR2 reads FQGTGA. The CDR3 sequence: CASSSQGGDTEAFF. As DNA, the CDR3 is TGTGCCAGCAGCTCACAGGGAGGGGACACTGAAGCTTTCTTT.

This clonotype was seen many times. V gene TRBV12-3 or TRBV12-4 combines with J gene TRBJ2-1; 12 bases are a match to TRBD2. V dropped 5 bases and J dropped 8; count of bases not matched to a gene: 7. The CDR3 loop spans 15 amino acids. The CDR3 DNA sequence: TGTGCCAGCAGTCGCGGACTAGCGGGGAATCATGAGCAGTTCTTC. Protein: CASSRGLAGNHEQFF.

This clonotype was detected ten times or more. The chain joins TRBV20-1 to TRBJ2-5, with D possibly matching TRBD1 (5 bases). The germline V and J ends were trimmed by 5 bases and 5 bases, with 9 bases remaining between them. The length of the CDR3 is 11 residues. CDR1 is DFQATT, CDR2 SNEGSKA, per germline (reference sequence). CDR3 protein: CSARPGETQYF. CDR3 DNA sequence: TGCAGTGCTCGACCAGGGGAGACCCAGTACTTC.

This clonotype was seen ten or more times. The genes are TRBV7-8 and TRBJ1-2; a possible D gene is TRBD1 (5 bases). This CDR3 is built from 16 residues. V was cut by 4 bases and J by 9 bases, with 24 bases left in between. CDR1 and CDR2 (germline): SGHVS, FQNEAQ. CDR3 in amino acids: CASSSFARGTPRSYTF. CDR3 sequence (DNA): TGTGCCAGCAGCTCGTTCGCACGGGGGACTCCCAGGAGCTACACCTTC. The variable domain in full, completed from reference TRBV7-8 and TRBJ1-2, reads GAGVSQSPRYKVAKRGQDVALRCDPISGHVSLFWYQQALGQGPEFLTYFQNEAQLDKSGLPSDRFFAERPEGSVSTLKIQRTQQEDSAVYLCASSSFARGTPRSYTFGSGTRLTVV.

This clonotype showed up many times. The V gene is TRBV7-9, the J gene TRBJ2-7, with 7 bases lining up with TRBD1. V was pared by 5 bases and J by 4 bases, with 8 bases of the junction left unmatched. Per germline, CDR1 SEHNR and CDR2 FQNEAQ (reference sequence). This CDR3 has 14 residues. This chain's CDR3 is CASSDNRDSYEQYF. As DNA, the CDR3 is TGTGCCAGCAGCGATAACCGGGACAGTTACGAGCAGTACTTC.

Many counts were recorded for this clonotype. This chain connects TRBV6-2 or TRBV6-3 to TRBJ2-7; perhaps TRBD1 as D (5 bases). Germline values: CDR1 MNHEY, CDR2 SVGEGT. The CDR3 consists of 14 residues. Trimming stripped 4 bases from V and 1 base from J, with 11 bases between. CDR3 coding DNA: TGTGCCAGCAGTTTCGACCAGGGTTCCTACGAGCAGTACTTC. Amino acids: CASSFDQGSYEQYF.

This clonotype has only a few counts. The chain carries TRBV7-9 and TRBJ2-1; possible D gene TRBD1, 5 bases. V gave up 1 base and J gave up 3 bases, with 16 bases separating them. The CDR3 is made up of 17 amino acids. CDR1 SEHNR and CDR2 FQNEAQ come from the germline V gene (reference sequence). The CDR3 region is CASSLDGRAHHYNEQFF. In DNA form, the CDR3 reads TGTGCCAGCAGCTTAGATGGCAGGGCCCACCACTACAATGAGCAGTTCTTC.

The gene calls are TRBV5-1 and TRBJ2-7, with TRBD1 as a possible D gene (5 bases). The CDR3 is 13 residues long. Trimming left V 0 bases short and J 4 bases short, with 8 bases between. Germline V gene lookup returns CDR1 SGHRS and CDR2 YFSETQ. CDR3 region: CASSLEQAYEQYF. The CDR3 DNA reads as TGCGCCAGCAGCTTGGAACAGGCTTACGAGCAGTACTTC.

This clonotype was found a few times. J is TRBJ1-6 and V is TRBV30; 7 bases are a match to TRBD1. The length of the CDR3 is 13 residues. V gave up 5 bases and J gave up 7 bases; unmatched junction bases: 5. Germline V gives CDR1 GTSNPN, CDR2 SVGIG (reference sequence). As DNA, the CDR3 is TGTGCCTGGCAGGGGGGGGCGAATTCACCCCTCCACTTT. Protein product: CAWQGGANSPLHF.

This clonotype has ten or more counts. This chain joins TRBV27 and TRBJ1-6, with 9 bases fitting TRBD1. Trimming removed 4 bases from V and 7 bases from J; junction bases left unmatched: 8. CDR3 length equals 16 residues. Germline lookup yields CDR1 MNHEY and CDR2 SMNVEV (reference sequence). The CDR3 coding sequence is TGTGCCAGCAGTTATAGGGGACAGGGCCGAAATTCACCCCTCCACTTT. This gives the protein CASSYRGQGRNSPLHF.

The V and J genes are TRBV12-3 or TRBV12-4 and TRBJ2-1; possible D gene TRBD2, 7 bases. V was shortened by 3 bases and J by 5 bases, with 17 bases between the two germline ends. The CDR3 runs 16 residues. The CDR3, as DNA: TGTGCCAGCAGTTTTAGGGGGGGCCCCCCCAACAATGAGCAGTTCTTC. It specifies CASSFRGGPPNNEQFF.

This clonotype was seen more than once but under ten times. The J gene is TRBJ1-5, the V gene TRBV19; TRBD1 might be the D (6 bases). CDR3 length: 14 amino acids. Trimming stripped 3 bases from V and 4 bases from J, with 10 bases between. Germline CDR1 is LNHDA and CDR2 is SQIVND (reference sequence). In nucleotides, the CDR3 is TGTGCCAGTAGTATCGGGACAAATAATCAGCCCCAGCATTTT. This codes for CASSIGTNNQPQHF. The whole variable domain, filled in from reference TRBV19 and TRBJ1-5, reads DGGITQSPKYLFRKEGQNVTLSCEQNLNHDAMYWYRQDPGQGLRLIYYSQIVNDFQKGDIAEGYSVSREKKESFPLTVTSAQKNPTAFYLCASSIGTNNQPQHFGDGTRLSIL.

Many counts were recorded for this clonotype. The rearrangement links TRBV14 to TRBJ1-4; D is possibly TRBD1 (6 bases). The CDR3 extends over 15 amino acids. V was trimmed by 0 bases and J by 6 bases, leaving 11 bases between them. Germline V CDR1 and CDR2: SGHDN, FVKESK. CDR3 sequence: CASSQDGGAYEKLFF. DNA for the CDR3: TGTGCCAGCAGCCAAGATGGGGGGGCTTATGAAAAACTGTTTTTT.

This clonotype appeared many times. The chain employs TRBV11-2 and TRBJ1-4; no clear D. The CDR3 has 14 amino acids. Germline V lookup: CDR1 SGHAT, CDR2 FQNNGV. Deletions cut 4 bases from V and 5 bases from J, with 11 bases between. For the CDR3, the DNA is TGTGCCAGCAGCTCCGGGCGTCAGAATGAAAAACTGTTTTTT. Encoded protein: CASSSGRQNEKLFF.

The rearrangement links TRBV7-3 to TRBJ1-5, with a tentative D call TRBD1 (6 bases). Per germline, CDR1 SGHTA and CDR2 FQGTGA. This CDR3 comprises 15 residues. Deletions cut 3 bases from V and 2 bases from J, with 11 bases between. The CDR3 DNA reads as TGTGCCAGCAGCTTGACAGGTGATGGCAATCAGCCCCAGCATTTT. It specifies CASSLTGDGNQPQHF.

To note about this clonotype: The final CDR3 position lacks the conserved phenylalanine or tryptophan, pointing to a likely read error. The V call is TRBV12-3 or TRBV12-4, the J call TRBJ1-6; possibly TRBD1 for D (6 bases). The CDR3 has 14 amino acids. V lost 2 bases to trimming and J lost 12 bases, with 14 bases between them. DNA of the CDR3: TGTGCCAGCAGTTTAAGTAGGGGGTTCGGACCCCTCCACTCT. Translating gives CASSLSRGFGPLHS.

There are many counts of this clonotype. V gene TRBV10-3 combines with J gene TRBJ2-1; D tentatively fits TRBD1 or TRBD2 (7 bases each). The CDR3 runs 15 residues. Germline CDR1 ENHRY, CDR2 SYGVKD. Trimming took 8 bases from V and 5 from J, leaving 19 bases between them. The CDR3 region is CAIAFQGGINNEQFF. In DNA form, the CDR3 reads TGTGCCATCGCGTTCCAGGGGGGGATAAACAATGAGCAGTTCTTC.